A single sample is the source of the 27 T cell receptor beta chains below, sequenced in a study of molecular identifiers for immune sequencing clone quantification. One entry per CDR3 protein, called by TCRdb with MiXCR from the PCR reads. The sample contains about 640,000 distinct CDR3 sequences, 20% of which appear only once. Sequences were obtained from naive CD8+ T cells from blood, with Jurkat cell RNA spiked in. Subset: FACS-sorted CD8+CD4-CCR7+CD45RA+ naive T cells. The receptors here all came from a human donor in good health. Some libraries in this study had Jurkat cell RNA spiked in.

This clonotype was counted ten times or more. The chain carries TRBV5-1 and TRBJ2-3; 8 nucleotides line up with TRBD1. Germline lookup yields CDR1 SGHRS and CDR2 YFSETQ. J gave up 4 bases and V 3 bases, and 4 bases lay outside the gene matches. There are 14 residues in the CDR3. This chain's CDR3 is CASSWTGLADTQYF. The CDR3 coding sequence is TGCGCCAGCAGCTGGACAGGGTTGGCAGATACGCAGTATTTT.

In its sample, this clonotype was seen many times. The chain has TRBV6-2 or TRBV6-3 and TRBJ2-5; no reliable D call. This CDR3 has 13 residues. CDR1 is MNHEY, CDR2 SVGEGT, per germline. V was trimmed by 0 bases and J by 2 bases, leaving 4 bases between them. The DNA of the CDR3 is TGTGCCAGCAGTTACTCGGGTCAAGAGACCCAGTACTTC. This codes for CASSYSGQETQYF.

This clonotype was detected a few times. The J gene is TRBJ1-1, the V gene TRBV30, with D tentatively TRBD1 (5 bases). Germline-derived CDR1 and CDR2 are GTSNPN and SVGIG (reference sequence). There are 13 residues in the CDR3. Deletions cut 2 bases from V and 1 base from J, with 8 bases between. Written as DNA, the CDR3 is TGTGCCTGGAGTTCTCAGGGGAACACTGAAGCTTTCTTT. Its translation: CAWSSQGNTEAFF.

Turning to this clonotype: One end of the junction does not line up with germline, which may come from a read error. The chain recombines TRBV7-2 with TRBJ2-1; D unclear. Germline V gene sequence: CDR1 SGHTA, CDR2 FQGNSA. The CDR3 is 17 residues long. The CDR3 sequence: CASSLGFGTSSYSEQFF. For the CDR3, the DNA is TGTGCCAGTAGCTTAGGGTTCGGAACTTCCTCCTACAGTGAGCAGTTCTTC.

This clonotype was recorded many times. The genes are TRBV14 and TRBJ2-7; no definite D call. Trimming stripped 0 bases from V and 2 bases from J, with 11 bases between. Per the germline V gene, CDR1 is SGHDN and CDR2 is FVKESK. CDR3 length: 15 amino acids. This CDR3 is CASSQDSVRAYEQYF. The CDR3 DNA follows: TGTGCCAGCAGCCAAGATTCTGTCCGAGCCTACGAGCAGTACTTC.

In this sample, this clonotype turned up a few times. The chain links TRBV13 to TRBJ1-2, with a tentative D call TRBD1 (6 bases). CDR1 is PRHDT and CDR2 is FYEKMQ in the germline V gene (reference sequence). Trimming took 4 bases from V and 6 from J, leaving 21 bases between them. This CDR3 spans 16 amino acids. CDR3 sequence reads: CASSSNPGTPSHGYTF. CDR3 sequence (DNA): TGTGCCAGCAGCTCAAACCCCGGGACACCGAGCCATGGCTACACCTTC. Full variable domain (rest looked up from reference TRBV13 and TRBJ1-2): AAGVIQSPRHLIKEKRETATLKCYPIPRHDTVYWYQQGPGQDPQFLISFYEKMQSDKGSIPDRFSAQQFSDYHSELNMSSLELGDSALYFCASSSNPGTPSHGYTFGSGTRLTVV.

There are many counts of this clonotype. The chain employs TRBV25-1 and TRBJ2-1; 8 nucleotides align to TRBD1. With 3 bases clipped from V and 8 bases from J, the junction kept 12 bases outside the gene matches. Per the germline V gene, CDR1 is MGHDK and CDR2 is SYGVNS. This CDR3 is built from 16 residues. The CDR3 region is CASSEWTGKLGHEQFF. The CDR3 nucleotides read TGTGCCAGCAGTGAGTGGACAGGGAAGCTGGGTCATGAGCAGTTCTTC.

Many counts were recorded for this clonotype. This chain joins TRBV4-2 and TRBJ2-7, with a tentative D call TRBD2 (5 bases). The CDR3 is 13 amino acids. The V end lost 3 bases, the J end lost 2 bases, and 8 bases lay between the germline ends. Germline V gene data show CDR1 as LGHNA and CDR2 as YNFKEQ. This CDR3 reads CASSHGVAYEQYF. The CDR3 DNA is TGTGCCAGCAGCCACGGGGTGGCCTACGAGCAGTACTTC.

The genes are TRBV13 and TRBJ1-5, with TRBD1 matching over 10 bases. V dropped 5 bases and J dropped 9; count of bases not matched to a gene: 7. Germline values: CDR1 PRHDT, CDR2 FYEKMQ (reference sequence). This CDR3 contains 14 residues. The CDR3 protein is CASSPGQGVSPQHF. The DNA for the CDR3 is TGTGCCAGCAGCCCCGGACAGGGGGTCTCGCCCCAGCATTTT.

V and J are TRBV19 and TRBJ2-3, with TRBD1 identical over 10 bases. Germline loops: CDR1 LNHDA, CDR2 SQIVND (reference sequence). The CDR3 is 15 amino acids. J was trimmed by 3 bases and V by 3 bases; bases with no gene match: 3. In DNA, the CDR3 is TGTGCCAGTAGTATTGGGACAGGGGAGACAGATACGCAGTATTTT. Amino acids: CASSIGTGETDTQYF.

In this sample, this clonotype turned up a few times. The J gene is TRBJ2-3, the V gene TRBV13; 8 bases are a match to TRBD2. CDR3 length equals 17 residues. The germline V gene has CDR1 PRHDT and CDR2 FYEKMQ (reference sequence). The J segment lost 3 bases and the V segment lost 1 base, leaving 9 bases of the junction unmatched. The CDR3 DNA is TGTGCCAGCAGCTTAGCGCTCGGGACTAGAATTACAGATACGCAGTATTTT. Amino acids: CASSLALGTRITDTQYF.

There are many counts of this clonotype. The chain employs TRBV10-3 and TRBJ2-1; no clear D. V was pared by 2 bases and J by 0 bases, with 2 bases between. CDR1 and CDR2 from the germline V gene are ENHRY and SYGVKD. The CDR3 consists of 13 residues. CDR3 region: CAISESSYNEQFF. The CDR3 DNA is TGTGCCATCAGTGAGAGCTCCTACAATGAGCAGTTCTTC.

This clonotype has more than one count but fewer than ten. The V and J genes are TRBV20-1 and TRBJ2-7; 7 bases match TRBD2. The CDR3 sequence is 17 residues long. The ends lost 5 bases at V and 1 base at J; junction bases unmatched: 17. CDR1 is DFQATT, CDR2 SNEGSKA, per germline (reference sequence). CDR3 protein: CSAYSGGTGGVSYEQYF. CDR3 coding DNA: TGCAGTGCTTATTCAGGAGGAACGGGGGGTGTTTCCTACGAGCAGTACTTC.

This clonotype was observed at least ten times. The chain carries TRBV5-1 and TRBJ2-5, with TRBD2 as a possible D gene (6 bases). With 5 bases removed from V and 4 bases from J, the gap between germline ends came to 21 bases. The CDR3 is 16 amino acids. Germline V gene data show CDR1 as SGHRS and CDR2 as YFSETQ. CDR3 region: CASRGVLSGVGETQYF. The DNA of the CDR3 is TGCGCCAGCAGGGGCGTCCTGTCGGGGGTCGGAGAGACCCAGTACTTC.

At least ten counts were recorded for this clonotype. The chain has TRBV9 and TRBJ2-3; no clear D. The V gene's germline CDR1 is SGDLS and CDR2 YYNGEE. The germline V and J ends were trimmed by 4 bases and 5 bases, with 17 bases remaining between them. CDR3 length: 15 residues. CDR3 residues: CASSPWPVSQDTQYF. DNA of the CDR3: TGTGCCAGCAGCCCCTGGCCCGTTTCGCAAGATACGCAGTATTTT.

This clonotype was recorded many times. This chain uses TRBV12-3 or TRBV12-4 with TRBJ2-4, with D uncertain. V lost 6 bases and J lost 0, with 6 bases in between. The length of the CDR3 is 13 residues. The CDR3 reads CASSQLAKNIQYF. The DNA for the CDR3 is TGTGCCAGCAGCCAACTAGCCAAAAACATTCAGTACTTC.

Points on this clonotype: A clone one base away is much larger, so this may be a read error. The chain recombines TRBV12-3 or TRBV12-4 with TRBJ2-5, with D possibly being TRBD1 or TRBD2 (6 bases each). The CDR3 runs to 15 residues. Trimming shortened V by 4 bases and J by 4 bases, and 16 bases separated the two germline ends. CDR3 sequence (DNA): TGTGCCAGCAGTTCCCGGAGGGGGAACCGAGAGACCCAGTACTTC. Its protein product is CASSSRRGNRETQYF.

This clonotype was found a few times. V usage is TRBV6-5 and J usage is TRBJ1-5; D not resolved. V shed 9 bases and J shed 5 bases, with 14 bases lying between them. Germline V lookup: CDR1 MNHEY, CDR2 SVGAGI. The CDR3 extends over 13 amino acids. The CDR3 bases are TGTGCCAGTGGGCCTAGGGTTGATCAGCCCCAGCATTTT. Encoded protein: CASGPRVDQPQHF.

The gene calls are TRBV29-1 and TRBJ2-7, with TRBD1 as a possible D gene (5 bases). The CDR3 runs 13 residues. Germline CDR1 SQVTM, CDR2 ANQGSEA. V lost 5 bases to trimming and J lost 6 bases, with 17 bases between them. The CDR3 loop reads CSVRNKTEPEQYF. The DNA of the CDR3 is TGCAGCGTTAGAAACAAGACAGAGCCCGAGCAGTACTTC.

This clonotype was seen at least ten times. V and J are TRBV27 and TRBJ2-7; the match to TRBD2 covers 9 bases. The germline gives CDR1 MNHEY, CDR2 SMNVEV (reference sequence). This CDR3 contains 15 residues. Trimming cost V 3 bases and J 0 bases; bases outside gene matches: 3. As DNA, the CDR3 is TGTGCCAGCAGTTTTGCGGGGGGGAGCTCCTACGAGCAGTACTTC. Translating it yields CASSFAGGSSYEQYF.

The chain uses TRBV27 and TRBJ2-1, with no clear D. V was trimmed by 2 bases and J by 10 bases, leaving 12 bases between them. Germline CDR1 MNHEY, CDR2 SMNVEV (reference sequence). The CDR3 has 13 amino acids. CDR3 nucleotides: TGTGCCAGCAGTTTAGGGGTCCAGCAAGAGCAGTTCTTC. Translated, it gives CASSLGVQQEQFF.

This clonotype was recorded many times. The chain employs TRBV24-1 and TRBJ2-1; maybe TRBD1 (6 bases). Germline V lookup: CDR1 KGHDR, CDR2 SFDVKD. V was shortened by 7 bases and J by 5 bases, with 11 bases between the two germline ends. CDR3 length: 13 residues. DNA for the CDR3: TGTGCCACCAGGCAGGGGTCAGACAATGAGCAGTTCTTC. Translated: CATRQGSDNEQFF.

This clonotype has a count of ten or more. V usage is TRBV19 and J usage is TRBJ2-1; D unclear. Trimming removed 1 base at V and 7 bases at J, with 14 bases between. The CDR3 has 15 residues. CDR1 and CDR2 from the germline V gene are LNHDA and SQIVND (reference sequence). The CDR3 DNA sequence: TGTGCCAGTAGTATAGCCCGGCTAGGTCGGAATGAGCAGTTCTTC. It encodes CASSIARLGRNEQFF.

This clonotype has at least ten counts. DNA for the CDR3: TGCGCCAGCAGCCCCCCAGGTTTGGGAGCCACTGAAGCTTTCTTT. It specifies CASSPPGLGATEAFF. The chain uses TRBV4-3 and TRBJ1-1; D remains ambiguous. CDR3 size: 15 residues. V lost 4 bases and J lost 4, with 16 bases in between. From germline, CDR1 is LGHNA and CDR2 YSLEER.

The chain joins TRBV19 to TRBJ2-2; D could derive from TRBD1 or TRBD2 (5 bases each). CDR1 and CDR2 (germline): LNHDA, SQIVND (reference sequence). Trimming left V 6 bases short and J 3 bases short, with 14 bases between. CDR3 length equals 15 residues. This chain's CDR3 is CASRGLVGDTGELFF. The CDR3 DNA sequence: TGTGCCAGTAGAGGGCTGGTGGGGGACACCGGGGAGCTGTTTTTT.

The sample holds a few counts of this clonotype. The J gene is TRBJ1-2, the V gene TRBV3-1; no clear D. V was shortened by 4 bases and J by 5 bases, with 11 bases between the two germline ends. CDR1 LGHDT and CDR2 YNNKEL come from the germline V gene (reference sequence). This CDR3 comprises 13 residues. CDR3: CASSRIGLYGYTF. In DNA, the CDR3 is TGTGCCAGCAGCCGGATTGGGTTATATGGCTACACCTTC. Full variable domain (remainder filled in from reference TRBV3-1 and TRBJ1-2): DTAVSQTPKYLVTQMGNDKSIKCEQNLGHDTMYWYKQDSKKFLKIMFSYNNKELIINETVPNRFSPKSPDKAHLNLHINSLELGDSAVYFCASSRIGLYGYTFGSGTRLTVV.

This clonotype was seen only a few times. The chain employs TRBV4-3 and TRBJ1-5; the match to TRBD1 covers 11 bases. This CDR3 region has 16 residues. Unmatched junction bases numbered 3, after V lost 0 bases and J lost 5 bases. Germline assignment: CDR1 LGHNA and CDR2 YSLEER. CDR3 in amino acids: CASSQDWTGGYQPQHF. The CDR3 region has the DNA TGCGCCAGCAGCCAAGACTGGACAGGGGGCTATCAGCCCCAGCATTTT.